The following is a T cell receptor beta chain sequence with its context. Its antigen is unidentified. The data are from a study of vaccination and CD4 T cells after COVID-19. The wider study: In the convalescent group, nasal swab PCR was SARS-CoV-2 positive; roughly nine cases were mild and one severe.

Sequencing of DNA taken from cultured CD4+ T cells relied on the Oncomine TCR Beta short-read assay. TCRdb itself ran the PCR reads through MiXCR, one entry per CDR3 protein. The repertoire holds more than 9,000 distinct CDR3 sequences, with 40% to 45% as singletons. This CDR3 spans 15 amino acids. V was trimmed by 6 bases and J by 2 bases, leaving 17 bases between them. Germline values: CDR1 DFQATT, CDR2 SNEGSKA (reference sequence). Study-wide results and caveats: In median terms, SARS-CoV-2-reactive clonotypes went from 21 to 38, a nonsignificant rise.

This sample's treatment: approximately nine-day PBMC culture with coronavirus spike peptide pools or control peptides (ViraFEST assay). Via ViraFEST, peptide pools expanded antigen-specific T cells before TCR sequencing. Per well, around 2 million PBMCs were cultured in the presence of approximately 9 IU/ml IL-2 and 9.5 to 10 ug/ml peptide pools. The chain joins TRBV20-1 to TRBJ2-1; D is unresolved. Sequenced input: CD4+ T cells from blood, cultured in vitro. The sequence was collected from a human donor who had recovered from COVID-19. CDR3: CSAPAPPRPYNEQFF. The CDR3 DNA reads TGCAGTGCCCCGGCCCCCCCGCGGCCCTACAATGAGCAGTTCTTC.